This T cell receptor (beta chain) was sequenced during a study of STAT5B mutations in CD4+ large granular lymphocyte leukemia. Study conclusions and caveats: Data were not HLA-matched across samples.

The assay was run at survey level. The data were produced by immunoSEQ multiplex PCR, yet TCRdb's version contains in-frame clones alone and is incomplete. Of 35,000 or so clones detected, more than 70% appear once; the ten largest clones hold 0.97%. On this clone itself: Its specificity is not known.

In germline, CDR1 is SGHTA, CDR2 FQGNSA. V lost 0 bases and J lost 3, with 4 bases in between. CDR3 size: 13 residues. Buffy coats from healthy blood donors served as controls. Sequencing used CD4+ T cells from blood buffy coats. The rearrangement uses TRBV7-2 and TRBJ2-3, with D unresolved. This TCR came from a human donor in good health. The CDR3 bases are TGTGCCAGCAGCTTAGCCAAGACAGATACGCAGTATTTT. It yields the protein CASSLAKTDTQYF.